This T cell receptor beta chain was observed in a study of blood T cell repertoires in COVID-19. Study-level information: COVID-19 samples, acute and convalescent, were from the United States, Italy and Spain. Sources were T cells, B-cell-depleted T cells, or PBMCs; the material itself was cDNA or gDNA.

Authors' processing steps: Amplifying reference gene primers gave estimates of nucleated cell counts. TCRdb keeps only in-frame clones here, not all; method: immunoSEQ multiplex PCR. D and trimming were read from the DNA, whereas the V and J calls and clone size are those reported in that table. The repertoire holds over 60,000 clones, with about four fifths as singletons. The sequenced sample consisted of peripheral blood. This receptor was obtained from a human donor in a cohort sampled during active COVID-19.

The CDR3 is CASTSGVEQYF. DNA for the CDR3: TGTGCCAGCACTAGCGGAGTCGAGCAGTACTTC. V usage is TRBV28 and J usage is TRBJ2-7, with TRBD2 matching 7 bases. CDR1 MDHEN and CDR2 SYDVKM come from the germline V gene. The CDR3 length is 11 residues. Trimming removed 7 bases from V and 6 bases from J; junction bases left unmatched: 3.